The clone carrying this TCR beta chain occurred many times. The target antigen is unknown. From the PCR reads, TCRdb called clonotypes with MiXCR, one entry per CDR3 protein. Of about 640,000 distinct CDR3 sequences listed, just under 20% are singletons. These data come from a study of molecular identifiers for immune sequencing clone quantification. The J segment lost 1 base and the V segment lost 4 bases, leaving 2 bases of the junction unmatched. This CDR3 comprises 14 residues. CDR1 is SNHLY, CDR2 FYNNEI, per germline. Findings and limits, study-wide: Clones of above 20 RNA copies carried over 99% of effector molecules; in naive cells they carried under 1%.

The rearrangement links TRBV2 to TRBJ2-5, with 8 bases that match TRBD1. The receptor was isolated from a human donor in good health. Some libraries in this study had Jurkat cell RNA spiked in. Sequencing was carried out using naive CD8+ T cells from blood, with Jurkat cell RNA spiked in. Subset denoted: FACS-sorted CD8+CD4-CCR7+CD45RA+ naive T cells. CDR3 nucleotides: TGTGCCAGCAGTGGTCAGGGGGCCCAAGAGACCCAGTACTTC. Translation gives CASSGQGAQETQYF.